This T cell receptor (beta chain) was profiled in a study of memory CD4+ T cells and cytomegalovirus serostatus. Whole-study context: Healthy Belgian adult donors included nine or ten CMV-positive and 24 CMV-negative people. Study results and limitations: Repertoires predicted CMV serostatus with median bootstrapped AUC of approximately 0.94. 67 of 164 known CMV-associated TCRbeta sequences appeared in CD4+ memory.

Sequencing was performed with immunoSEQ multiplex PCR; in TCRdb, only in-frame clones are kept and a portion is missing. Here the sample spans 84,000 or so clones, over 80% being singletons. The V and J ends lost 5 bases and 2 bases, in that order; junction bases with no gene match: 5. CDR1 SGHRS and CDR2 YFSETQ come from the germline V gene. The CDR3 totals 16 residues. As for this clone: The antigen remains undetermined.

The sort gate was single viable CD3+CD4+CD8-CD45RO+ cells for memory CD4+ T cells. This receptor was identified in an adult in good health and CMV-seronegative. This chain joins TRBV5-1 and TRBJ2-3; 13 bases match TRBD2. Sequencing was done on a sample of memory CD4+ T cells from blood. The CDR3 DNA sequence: TGCGCCAGCAGACGGACTAGCGGGGGCCTCACAGATACGCAGTATTTT. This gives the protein CASRRTSGGLTDTQYF.